The 25 T cell receptor beta chains given below trace back to one sample, sequenced in a study of glioma-infiltrating T cells after dendritic cell vaccination. Only in-frame clones appear in the TCRdb table, and some are missing; sequencing was by immunoSEQ multiplex PCR. The table has roughly 90,000 clones, about nine tenths seen once. The sample was blood, taken before dendritic cell vaccination. These receptors were obtained from a human donor with glioblastoma.

V is TRBV7-8 and J is TRBJ2-1, with 11 bases identical to TRBD2. With V trimmed by 4 bases and J by 4 bases, 15 bases remained unmatched. This CDR3 has 19 amino acids. The germline gives CDR1 SGHVS, CDR2 FQNEAQ. The CDR3 here is CASSSRNLLAGGLYNEQFF. In nucleotides, the CDR3 is TGTGCCAGCAGCTCTCGAAACCTTTTAGCGGGGGGGCTGTACAATGAGCAGTTCTTC.

The V and J genes are TRBV30 and TRBJ1-1, with a tentative D call TRBD1 (5 bases). From germline, CDR1 is GTSNPN and CDR2 SVGIG (reference sequence). The V and J ends lost 4 bases and 7 bases respectively, with 13 bases between them. The CDR3 runs 12 residues. The CDR3 protein is CAWTPGGGEAFF. The CDR3 DNA follows: TGTGCCTGGACCCCCGGGGGGGGTGAAGCTTTCTTT.

The chain couples TRBV10-3 to TRBJ2-7, with TRBD2 matching 7 bases. V was clipped by 4 bases and J by 2 bases; unmatched bases: 5. The CDR3 loop spans 14 amino acids. In germline, CDR1 is ENHRY, CDR2 SYGVKD. The CDR3 DNA is TGTGCCATCAGTGGCGGGAGCGGAACCTACGAGCAGTACTTC. It codes for CAISGGSGTYEQYF.

The rearrangement uses TRBV28 and TRBJ2-7, with D possibly being TRBD2 (6 bases). Germline CDR1 and CDR2: MDHEN and SYDVKM. The CDR3 extends over 15 amino acids. The V end lost 5 bases, the J end lost 6 bases, and 20 bases lay between the germline ends. The CDR3 DNA is TGTGCCAGCAGTGGGGGGTTCCAGGGCTCCAGCGAGCAGTACTTC. Its translation: CASSGGFQGSSEQYF.

This chain joins TRBV5-6 and TRBJ2-5; D unresolved. This CDR3 has 13 amino acids. Germline CDR1 and CDR2: SGHDT and YYEEEE. Trimming removed 1 base at V and 5 bases at J, with 9 bases between. The CDR3 nucleotides read TGTGCCAGCAGCTTGTGGTCCCGGGAGACCCAGTACTTC. Amino acid sequence: CASSLWSRETQYF.

The gene calls are TRBV7-6 and TRBJ2-1, with D perhaps matching TRBD1 (6 bases). The CDR3 has 16 residues. CDR1 and CDR2 from the germline V gene are SGHVS and FNYEAQ. V was clipped by 5 bases and J by 6 bases, with 20 bases between them. The CDR3 DNA reads TGTGCCAGCAGCCCCCGCTCTAACAGGGCCAGCAATGAGCAGTTCTTC. Protein: CASSPRSNRASNEQFF.

The rearrangement joins TRBV9 to TRBJ2-1, with 14 bases that match TRBD2. The germline V gene has CDR1 SGDLS and CDR2 YYNGEE. The CDR3 has 14 residues. V gave up 4 bases and J gave up 15 bases; unmatched junction bases: 9. The CDR3 sequence: CASSQGTSGSRLFF. Written as DNA, the CDR3 is TGTGCCAGCAGCCAAGGGACTAGCGGGAGCAGGCTGTTCTTC.

CDR3 coding DNA: TGCGCCAGCAGCCAAGCCGGGACTAGCGACTACGAGCAGTACTTC. This gives the protein CASSQAGTSDYEQYF. The chain recombines TRBV4-1 with TRBJ2-7, with TRBD2 matching over 10 bases. The germline CDR1 and CDR2 sequences are MGHRA and YSYEKL. Losses at the gene ends were 1 base for V and 3 bases for J; bases not matched to a gene: 3. This CDR3 has 15 amino acids.

The J gene is TRBJ1-4, the V gene TRBV4-1, with a weak D call TRBD1 (6 bases). V lost 1 base, J lost 0 bases, and 9 bases lay in between. Germline CDR1 MGHRA, CDR2 YSYEKL. The CDR3 extends over 16 amino acids. The CDR3 bases are TGCGCCAGCAGCCAAGTACAGGGTTCAACTAATGAAAAACTGTTTTTT. Translated, it gives CASSQVQGSTNEKLFF.

V usage is TRBV7-9 and J usage is TRBJ1-6, with 10 bases fitting TRBD1. CDR3 size: 14 residues. J lost 9 bases, V lost 1 base, and 0 bases had no gene match. Germline V CDR1 and CDR2: SEHNR, FQNEAQ (reference sequence). The CDR3, as DNA: TGTGCCAGCAGCTTAGGGACAGGGGGTTCACCCCTCCACTTT. It encodes CASSLGTGGSPLHF.

The chain links TRBV19 to TRBJ1-2; 7 bases map to TRBD1. Germline V gene data show CDR1 as LNHDA and CDR2 as SQIVND (reference sequence). The CDR3 sequence is 15 residues long. After removal of 6 bases from V and 4 bases from J, the junction contained 11 bases not matched to a gene. The CDR3 DNA sequence: TGTGCCAGTAGCCTACGAAGACAGGGAAGCTATGGCTACACCTTC. Amino acid sequence: CASSLRRQGSYGYTF.

V is TRBV7-8 and J is TRBJ1-3; 7 bases match TRBD1. This CDR3 has 17 residues. Germline V gene sequence: CDR1 SGHVS, CDR2 FQNEAQ. The trim removed 4 bases at V and 0 bases at J, leaving 9 bases unmatched. The CDR3 is CASSSPDRSSSGNTIYF. The CDR3 DNA reads TGTGCCAGCAGCTCACCGGACAGGAGTTCCTCTGGAAACACCATATATTTT.

The chain links TRBV18 to TRBJ1-1; unclear D gene. CDR1 and CDR2 from the germline V gene are KGHSH and LQKENI. The V gene lost 2 bases and the J gene lost 4 bases, with 11 bases spanning the gap. CDR3 size: 14 residues. The CDR3 DNA is TGTGCCAGCTCACCAGAGGCGATGGGCACTGAAGCTTTCTTT. It encodes CASSPEAMGTEAFF.

This rearrangement joins TRBV28 to TRBJ2-7, with 9 bases lining up with TRBD2. Trimming at V came to 5 bases and at J to 0 bases, leaving 11 bases not matched to a gene. Germline assignment: CDR1 MDHEN and CDR2 SYDVKM. This CDR3 is 17 amino acids long. The CDR3 DNA follows: TGTGCCAGCAGTCCCAGGGGAGCGGGGGGCAGCTCCTACGAGCAGTACTTC. Translating gives CASSPRGAGGSSYEQYF.

Written as DNA, the CDR3 is TGTGCCAGCAGTTTATCAGCCACCTACGAGCAGTACTTC. Its protein is CASSLSATYEQYF. The chain uses TRBV27 and TRBJ2-7; D is unclear. The CDR3 has 13 amino acids. V was shortened by 0 bases and J by 2 bases, with 5 bases between the two germline ends. Germline CDR1 MNHEY, CDR2 SMNVEV (reference sequence).

This chain connects TRBV5-1 to TRBJ2-2; D unresolved. The ends were cut back, 0 bases at V and 3 bases at J, with 12 bases in the middle. The CDR3 extends over 16 amino acids. Germline assignment: CDR1 SGHRS and CDR2 YFSETQ. CDR3 sequence (DNA): TGCGCCAGCAGCTTGGGGGTAGCAGTAGACACCGGGGAGCTGTTTTTT. Translation: CASSLGVAVDTGELFF. Together with reference TRBV5-1 and TRBJ2-2, the CDR3 gives the full variable domain: KAGVTQTPRYLIKTRGQQVTLSCSPISGHRSVSWYQQTPGQGLQFLFEYFSETQRNKGNFPGRFSGRQFSNSRSEMNVSTLELGDSALYLCASSLGVAVDTGELFFGEGSRLTVL.

V gene TRBV9 combines with J gene TRBJ1-5; no definite D call. The CDR3 length is 13 residues. Per the germline V gene, CDR1 is SGDLS and CDR2 is YYNGEE. Trimming took off 2 bases at V and 9 bases at J, with 12 bases between the two ends. In DNA, the CDR3 is TGTGCCAGCAGCGTGCGCCGAGATGGGCCCCAGCATTTT. This encodes CASSVRRDGPQHF.

The chain is built from TRBV6-6 and TRBJ1-1; D not resolved. V dropped 6 bases and J dropped 1 base, with 9 bases sitting between them. Germline assignment: CDR1 MNHNY and CDR2 SVGAGI (reference sequence). The CDR3 covers 13 residues. As DNA, the CDR3 is TGTGCCAGCAGGGAGCAGAGGAACACTGAAGCTTTCTTT. This sequence encodes CASREQRNTEAFF.

This chain uses TRBV7-9 with TRBJ2-7, with 7 bases aligning to TRBD1. Germline V gene lookup returns CDR1 SEHNR and CDR2 FQNEAQ (reference sequence). V was clipped by 5 bases and J by 7 bases; unmatched bases: 11. The CDR3 extends over 14 amino acids. The CDR3 protein is CASSGLGQEHEQYF. The CDR3 DNA sequence: TGTGCCAGCAGCGGCTTAGGACAGGAACATGAGCAGTACTTC.

This rearrangement joins TRBV27 to TRBJ1-1; TRBD1 is a possible D gene (5 bases). Trimming pared 6 bases from V and 7 bases from J, leaving 15 bases between. Germline-derived CDR1 and CDR2 are MNHEY and SMNVEV (reference sequence). The CDR3 extends over 13 amino acids. The CDR3 nucleotides read TGTGCCAGCAGACCCTTTGACAGATTTGAAGCTTTCTTT. This sequence encodes CASRPFDRFEAFF.

The chain joins TRBV7-3 to TRBJ2-1, with a tentative D call TRBD1 (6 bases). Germline V gives CDR1 SGHTA, CDR2 FQGTGA. There are 15 residues in the CDR3. V lost 6 bases to trimming and J lost 2 bases, with 14 bases between them. The chain's CDR3 is CASRYHRDPYNEQFF. The DNA of the CDR3 is TGTGCCAGCAGATACCACAGGGATCCCTACAATGAGCAGTTCTTC.

This clone came up a few times. The gene calls are TRBV9 and TRBJ2-5; 7 bases fit TRBD2. V lost 4 bases and J lost 5; bases outside the gene matches: 8. Germline loops: CDR1 SGDLS, CDR2 YYNGEE. CDR3 length: 14 amino acids. In DNA, the CDR3 is TGTGCCAGCAGCACTGGACTAGTCCCCGAGACCCAGTACTTC. This gives the protein CASSTGLVPETQYF.

The V call is TRBV19, the J call TRBJ2-7; 9 bases line up with TRBD1. This CDR3 region has 15 residues. V shed 3 bases and J 9 bases; nucleotides not matched to a gene: 12. Looked up from germline, CDR1 is LNHDA and CDR2 is SQIVND (reference sequence). CDR3 DNA sequence: TGTGCCAGTAGTATCGGGACAGGGCGTTCTTTTGGGCAGTACTTC. Its translation: CASSIGTGRSFGQYF. Full variable domain (outside the CDR3, taken from reference TRBV19 and TRBJ2-7): DGGITQSPKYLFRKEGQNVTLSCEQNLNHDAMYWYRQDPGQGLRLIYYSQIVNDFQKGDIAEGYSVSREKKESFPLTVTSAQKNPTAFYLCASSIGTGRSFGQYFGPGTRLTVT.

V usage is TRBV9 and J usage is TRBJ2-1, with a weak D call TRBD2 (6 bases). This CDR3 region has 17 residues. The germline CDR1 and CDR2 sequences are SGDLS and YYNGEE. The V end was cut by 0 bases, the J end by 4 bases, with 17 bases between. This CDR3 is CASSVGWGLSVYNEQFF. DNA for the CDR3: TGTGCCAGCAGCGTAGGGTGGGGACTCTCCGTTTACAATGAGCAGTTCTTC.

This clone was seen a few times. The chain has TRBV6-1 and TRBJ1-1; TRBD1 is a possible D gene (5 bases). This CDR3 spans 13 amino acids. V was trimmed by 7 bases and J by 0 bases, leaving 9 bases between them. CDR1 is MNHNS and CDR2 is SASEGT in the germline V gene. In DNA form, the CDR3 reads TGTGCCAGCAATAGACAGCTGAACACTGAAGCTTTCTTT. It codes for CASNRQLNTEAFF.